The 2 T cell receptor beta chains presented below share a single source sample, sequenced in a study of response to subunit inactivated influenza vaccine. TCRdb re-derived calls from the RT-PCR reads in MiXCR, one entry per CDR3 protein. Of 500,000 or so distinct CDR3 sequences listed, 10% to 11% are singletons. Source: PBMCs from blood, taken 40 to 50 days after vaccination. The receptor source for this set is a man aged 50-59 years who received an inactivated influenza vaccine.

Ten or more counts support this clonotype. The V and J genes are TRBV5-1 and TRBJ2-5; D is undetermined. V lost 0 bases, J lost 5 bases, and 11 bases lay in between. The CDR3 runs 14 residues. The germline V gene encodes CDR1 SGHRS and CDR2 YFSETQ. This CDR3 is CASSLANYMETQYF. The CDR3 DNA is TGCGCCAGCAGCTTGGCCAACTATATGGAGACCCAGTACTTC.

At least ten counts were recorded for this clonotype. CDR3 in amino acids: CSARSRDRGLNGEAFF. The CDR3 nucleotides read TGCAGTGCTAGAAGCCGGGACAGGGGACTTAATGGGGAAGCTTTCTTT. The chain links TRBV20-1 to TRBJ1-1, with TRBD1 identical over 10 bases. The germline V gene has CDR1 DFQATT and CDR2 SNEGSKA (reference sequence). This CDR3 has 16 residues. Trimming at V came to 2 bases and at J to 8 bases, leaving 14 bases not matched to a gene.